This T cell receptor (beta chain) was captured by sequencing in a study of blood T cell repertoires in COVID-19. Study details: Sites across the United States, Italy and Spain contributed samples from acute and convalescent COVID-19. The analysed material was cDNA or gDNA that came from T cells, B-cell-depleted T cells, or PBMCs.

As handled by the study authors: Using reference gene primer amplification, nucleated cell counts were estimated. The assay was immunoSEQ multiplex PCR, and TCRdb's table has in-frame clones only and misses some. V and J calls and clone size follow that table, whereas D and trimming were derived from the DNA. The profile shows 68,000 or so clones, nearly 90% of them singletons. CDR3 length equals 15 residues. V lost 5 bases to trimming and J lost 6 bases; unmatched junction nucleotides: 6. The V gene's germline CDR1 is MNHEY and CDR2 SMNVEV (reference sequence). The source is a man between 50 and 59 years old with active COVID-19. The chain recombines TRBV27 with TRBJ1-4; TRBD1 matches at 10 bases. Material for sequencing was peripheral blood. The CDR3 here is CASSITTGGYEKLFF. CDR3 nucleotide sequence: TGTGCCAGCAGTATCACGACAGGGGGCTATGAAAAACTGTTTTTT.